Sequencing of this TCR beta chain was carried out in a study of cytomegalovirus exposure and HLA in healthy donors. Whole-study findings and limits: Earlier analysis yielded a pattern in which most TCR beta V segments were productive about 87% or about 30% of the time. DRB1 showed the most TCR associations and HLA-C the fewest in a later analysis, as rates varied by HLA locus. Rare TCR sequences predominated, though certain public TCRs were found in many donors.

The CDR3 has 17 amino acids. V was clipped by 3 bases and J by 0 bases; unmatched bases: 7. CDR1 and CDR2 (germline): LNHDA, SQIVND (reference sequence). A remark on this clone: Its antigen is unidentified.

The primer mix had 60 Vbeta and 13 Jbeta primers. In the authors' workflow: Unique TCR beta chains numbered around 80 million in a later analysis, with around 10 million shared. The method was immunoSEQ multiplex PCR; TCRdb's version includes in-frame clones alone and lacks a portion of them. V and J calls and clone size come straight from that table; D and trimming were deduced from the DNA. The top ten hold 4.5% to 5.5% of the sample, which has around 130,000 clones, more than 8% seen once. The chain employs TRBV19 and TRBJ1-5, with 8 bases fitting TRBD1. This receptor was identified in a man between 35 and 55 years old in good health and CMV-seronegative. Sequenced sample: PBMCs. CDR3 nucleotides: TGTGCCAGTAGTATGGGACAGGCCATCAATAGCAATCAGCCCCAGCATTTT. This codes for CASSMGQAINSNQPQHF.